One and the same sample provided the 11 T cell receptor beta chains below, sequenced in a study of response to subunit inactivated influenza vaccine (dated by TCRdb to 2016 to 2019). Library generation was performed with RT-PCR. Sequencing used an Illumina HiSeq 2500. Starting from the raw public reads, TCRdb applied fastp trimming at Q25, assembled clones with MiXCR and retained in-frame beta chains. Identical CDR3 protein sequences are pooled into one entry, listed with their most common genes and DNA. A total of approximately 520,000 distinct CDR3 sequences appear in this sample, 25% of them only once. The top ten clones comprise under 2.5% of the sample. Sequenced material: CD4+ T cells sorted from PBMCs, taken 4 to 6 days after vaccination. The receptors were sampled from a man aged 45-60 years who received an inactivated influenza vaccine. Donor details come from another sample of the same person, matched by shared clones.

This chain joins TRBV24-1 and TRBJ2-1, with TRBD2 matching 11 bases. CDR1 and CDR2 from the germline V gene are KGHDR and SFDVKD. The CDR3 has 16 residues. V dropped 4 bases and J dropped 12; count of bases not matched to a gene: 13. The CDR3 spells CATSDQSATSGRRQFF. CDR3 coding DNA: TGTGCCACCAGTGACCAGTCTGCAACTAGCGGGAGAAGGCAGTTCTTC.

The rearrangement uses TRBV6-5 and TRBJ2-7; D is uncertain. CDR3 length: 13 residues. Germline V lookup: CDR1 MNHEY, CDR2 SVGAGI. Trimming left V 0 bases short and J 7 bases short, with 10 bases between. The CDR3 DNA is TGTGCCAGCAGTTACTCCCCTGGAGTAGAGCAGTACTTC. The encoded protein is CASSYSPGVEQYF.

The rearrangement joins TRBV20-1 to TRBJ2-1, with TRBD2 matching 8 bases. CDR3 length: 14 residues. The junction had 4 bases not matched to a gene; V was cut back by 3 bases and J by 3 bases. The V gene's germline CDR1 is DFQATT and CDR2 SNEGSKA (reference sequence). The CDR3 sequence is CSASKRESYNEQFF. CDR3 in DNA: TGCAGTGCTAGTAAGCGGGAGAGCTACAATGAGCAGTTCTTC.

Only a few counts were recorded for this clonotype. One end of the junction does not line up with germline, which may come from a read error. This chain joins TRBV5-1 and TRBJ2-7; possibly TRBD1 for D (5 bases). The CDR3 spans 13 residues. CDR1 is SGHRS, CDR2 YFSETQ, per germline. As DNA, the CDR3 is TGCGCCAGCACCTTGGGGCCAGGTTACGAGCAGTACTTC. This translates into CASTLGPGYEQYF.

The chain uses TRBV9 and TRBJ2-1, with 12 nucleotides matching TRBD2. The CDR3 is 14 residues long. After removal of 1 base from V and 10 bases from J, the junction contained 3 bases not matched to a gene. CDR1 is SGDLS and CDR2 is YYNGEE in the germline V gene. The CDR3 region has the DNA TGTGCCAGCAGCGTACCTAGCGGGAGGGGGGAGCAGTTCTTC. This sequence encodes CASSVPSGRGEQFF.

The chain couples TRBV24-1 to TRBJ1-4, with TRBD1 matching 7 bases. The CDR3 covers 15 residues. V gave up 3 bases and J gave up 5 bases; unmatched junction bases: 5. CDR1 is KGHDR, CDR2 SFDVKD, per germline. The CDR3 reads CATSDNRDSNEKLFF. CDR3 DNA sequence: TGTGCCACCAGTGATAACCGGGACAGCAATGAAAAACTGTTTTTT.

The J gene is TRBJ2-1, the V gene TRBV30, with D tentatively TRBD2 (7 bases). Germline loops: CDR1 GTSNPN, CDR2 SVGIG (reference sequence). The V and J ends lost 4 bases and 2 bases respectively, with 12 bases between them. There are 14 residues in the CDR3. In DNA, the CDR3 is TGTGCCTGGACGAGGGGGGGCACCTACAATGAGCAGTTCTTC. Amino acid sequence: CAWTRGGTYNEQFF.

This clonotype has a count of ten or more. CDR3 sequence reads: CAISEGREKGGYTF. The CDR3 DNA reads TGTGCCATCAGTGAGGGAAGGGAAAAGGGTGGCTACACCTTC. The chain carries TRBV10-3 and TRBJ1-2; D not resolved. This CDR3 comprises 14 residues. Germline V gene sequence: CDR1 ENHRY, CDR2 SYGVKD. Between the trimmed V and J ends, which lost 2 bases and 7 bases, there was a span of 14 bases.

This chain links TRBV18 with TRBJ2-3, with a tentative D call TRBD2 (6 bases). Germline values: CDR1 KGHSH, CDR2 LQKENI. The CDR3 has 15 residues. V lost 4 bases and J lost 4, with 15 bases in between. CDR3 protein: CASSQNFRESDTQYF. For the CDR3, the DNA is TGTGCCAGCTCACAAAATTTCCGGGAGTCAGATACGCAGTATTTT.

This clonotype appeared a few times. The V gene is TRBV12-3 or TRBV12-4, the J gene TRBJ2-2, with D tentatively TRBD1 (5 bases). V was trimmed by 7 bases and J by 3 bases, leaving 15 bases between them. The CDR3 is 15 residues long. The CDR3 DNA follows: TGTGCCAGCAAATGGTCACAGGCGTACACCGGGGAGCTGTTTTTT. This translates into CASKWSQAYTGELFF.

This rearrangement joins TRBV12-3 or TRBV12-4 to TRBJ2-1; maybe TRBD2 (6 bases). Trimming stripped 5 bases from V and 9 bases from J, with 11 bases between. The CDR3 length is 12 residues. The CDR3 DNA sequence: TGTGCCAGCAGTCGGGACTTTGGTGAGCAGTTCTTC. Protein sequence: CASSRDFGEQFF.